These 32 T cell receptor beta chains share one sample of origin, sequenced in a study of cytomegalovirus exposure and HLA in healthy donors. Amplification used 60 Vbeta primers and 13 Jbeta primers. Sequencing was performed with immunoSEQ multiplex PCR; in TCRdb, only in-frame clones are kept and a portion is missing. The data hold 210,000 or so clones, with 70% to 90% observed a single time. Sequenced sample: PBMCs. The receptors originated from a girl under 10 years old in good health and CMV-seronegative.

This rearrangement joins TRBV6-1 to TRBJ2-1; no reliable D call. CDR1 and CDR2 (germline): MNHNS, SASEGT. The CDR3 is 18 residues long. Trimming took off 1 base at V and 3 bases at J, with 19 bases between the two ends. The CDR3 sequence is CASSEGMAVSILYNEQFF. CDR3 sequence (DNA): TGTGCCAGCAGTGAAGGGATGGCGGTCAGCATTCTCTACAATGAGCAGTTCTTC.

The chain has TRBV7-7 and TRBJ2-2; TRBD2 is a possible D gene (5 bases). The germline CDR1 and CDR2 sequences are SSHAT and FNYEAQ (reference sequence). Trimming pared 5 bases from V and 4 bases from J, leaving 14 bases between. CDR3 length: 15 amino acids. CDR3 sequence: CASSHTTGITGELFF. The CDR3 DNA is TGTGCCAGCAGCCACACGACGGGGATCACCGGGGAGCTGTTTTTT.

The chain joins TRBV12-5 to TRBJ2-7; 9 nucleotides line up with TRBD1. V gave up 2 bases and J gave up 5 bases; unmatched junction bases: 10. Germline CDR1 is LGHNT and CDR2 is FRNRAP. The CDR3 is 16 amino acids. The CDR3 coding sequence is TGTGCTAGTGGTTTGTTCTCCGGGACAGGGAACAACGAGCAGTACTTC. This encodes CASGLFSGTGNNEQYF.

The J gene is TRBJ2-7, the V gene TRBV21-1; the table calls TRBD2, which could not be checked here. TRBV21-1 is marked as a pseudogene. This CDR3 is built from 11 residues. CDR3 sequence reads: CASTLPYEQYF. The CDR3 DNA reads TGTGCCAGCACCCTTCCCTACGAGCAGTACTTC.

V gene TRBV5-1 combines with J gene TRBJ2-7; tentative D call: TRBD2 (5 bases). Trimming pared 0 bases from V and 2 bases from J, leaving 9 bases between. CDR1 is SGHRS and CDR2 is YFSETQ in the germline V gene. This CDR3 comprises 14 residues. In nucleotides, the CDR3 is TGCGCCAGCAGCTTGGGGGAGTTGGCCTACGAGCAGTACTTC. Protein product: CASSLGELAYEQYF. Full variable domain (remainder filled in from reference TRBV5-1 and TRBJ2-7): KAGVTQTPRYLIKTRGQQVTLSCSPISGHRSVSWYQQTPGQGLQFLFEYFSETQRNKGNFPGRFSGRQFSNSRSEMNVSTLELGDSALYLCASSLGELAYEQYFGPGTRLTVT.

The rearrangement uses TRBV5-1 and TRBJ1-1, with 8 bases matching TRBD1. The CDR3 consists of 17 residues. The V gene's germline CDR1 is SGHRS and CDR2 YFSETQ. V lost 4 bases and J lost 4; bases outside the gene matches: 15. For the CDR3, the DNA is TGCGCCAGCAGCCTCGGACAGGGCTCAGCAAGGAGCACTGAAGCTTTCTTT. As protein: CASSLGQGSARSTEAFF.

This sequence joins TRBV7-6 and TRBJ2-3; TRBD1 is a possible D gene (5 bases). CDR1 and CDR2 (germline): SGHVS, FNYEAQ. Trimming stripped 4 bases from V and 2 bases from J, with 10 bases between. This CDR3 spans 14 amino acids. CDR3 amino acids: CASSSTVNTDTQYF. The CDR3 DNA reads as TGTGCCAGCAGCTCGACAGTTAACACAGATACGCAGTATTTT.

The CDR3 protein is CASSQIYRGNLNQPQHF. The CDR3 DNA sequence: TGTGCCAGCAGCCAGATATACAGGGGGAACCTGAATCAGCCCCAGCATTTT. The chain has TRBV4-2 and TRBJ1-5; 8 bases are shared with TRBD1. The CDR3 runs to 17 residues. The J segment lost 4 bases and the V segment lost 3 bases, leaving 11 bases of the junction unmatched. CDR1 and CDR2 from the germline V gene are LGHNA and YNFKEQ.

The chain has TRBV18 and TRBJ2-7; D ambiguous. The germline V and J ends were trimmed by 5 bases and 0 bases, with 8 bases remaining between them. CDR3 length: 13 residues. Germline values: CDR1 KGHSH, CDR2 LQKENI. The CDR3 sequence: CASSMQYSYEQYF. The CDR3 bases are TGTGCCAGCTCAATGCAGTACTCCTACGAGCAGTACTTC. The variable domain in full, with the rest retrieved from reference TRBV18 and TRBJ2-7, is NAGVMQNPRHLVRRRGQEARLRCSPMKGHSHVYWYRQLPEEGLKFMVYLQKENIIDESGMPKERFSAEFPKEGPSILRIQQVVRGDSAAYFCASSMQYSYEQYFGPGTRLTVT.

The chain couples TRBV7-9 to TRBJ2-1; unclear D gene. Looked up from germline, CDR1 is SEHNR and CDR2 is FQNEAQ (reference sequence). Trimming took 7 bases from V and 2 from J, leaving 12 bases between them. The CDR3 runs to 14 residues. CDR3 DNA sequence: TGTGCCAGCAATGGCCTAGGTCCCTACAATGAGCAGTTCTTC. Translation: CASNGLGPYNEQFF.

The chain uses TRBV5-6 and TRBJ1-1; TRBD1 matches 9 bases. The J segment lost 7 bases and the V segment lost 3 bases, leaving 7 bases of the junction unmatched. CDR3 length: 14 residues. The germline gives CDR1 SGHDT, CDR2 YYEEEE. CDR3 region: CASSWTGVFGEAFF. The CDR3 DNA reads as TGTGCCAGCAGCTGGACAGGGGTGTTTGGTGAAGCTTTCTTT.

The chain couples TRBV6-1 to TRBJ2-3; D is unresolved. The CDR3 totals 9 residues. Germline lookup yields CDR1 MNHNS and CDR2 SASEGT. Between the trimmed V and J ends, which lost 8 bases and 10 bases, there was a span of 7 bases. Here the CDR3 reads CASGAAQYF. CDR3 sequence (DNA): TGTGCCAGCGGCGCGGCGCAGTATTTT.

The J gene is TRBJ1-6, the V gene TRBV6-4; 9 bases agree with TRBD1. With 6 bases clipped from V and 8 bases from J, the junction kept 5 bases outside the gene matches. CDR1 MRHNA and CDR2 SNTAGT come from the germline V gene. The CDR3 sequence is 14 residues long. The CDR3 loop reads CASRVDRGDSPLHF. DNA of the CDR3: TGTGCCAGCAGGGTCGACAGGGGGGATTCACCCCTCCACTTT.

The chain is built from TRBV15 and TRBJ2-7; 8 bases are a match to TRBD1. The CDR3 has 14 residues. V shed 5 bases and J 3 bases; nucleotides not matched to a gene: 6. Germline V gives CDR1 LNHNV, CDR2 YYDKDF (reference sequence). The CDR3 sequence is CATSARDRYYEQYF. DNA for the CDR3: TGTGCCACCAGCGCCCGGGACAGGTACTACGAGCAGTACTTC.

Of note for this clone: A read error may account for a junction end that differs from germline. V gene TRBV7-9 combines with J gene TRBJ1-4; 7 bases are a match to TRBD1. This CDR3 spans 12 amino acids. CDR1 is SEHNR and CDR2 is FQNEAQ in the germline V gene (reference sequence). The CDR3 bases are TGTTCCAGCCGACAGGGCGTAGGGAAACTGTTTTTT. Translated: CSSRQGVGKLFF.

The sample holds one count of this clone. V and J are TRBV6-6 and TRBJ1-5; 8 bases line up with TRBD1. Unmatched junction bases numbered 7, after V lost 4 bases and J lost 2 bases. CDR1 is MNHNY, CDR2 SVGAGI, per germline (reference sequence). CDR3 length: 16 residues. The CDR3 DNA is TGTGCCAGCAGTTCCCGGACAGGGTCGGGCAATCAGCCCCAGCATTTT. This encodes CASSSRTGSGNQPQHF.

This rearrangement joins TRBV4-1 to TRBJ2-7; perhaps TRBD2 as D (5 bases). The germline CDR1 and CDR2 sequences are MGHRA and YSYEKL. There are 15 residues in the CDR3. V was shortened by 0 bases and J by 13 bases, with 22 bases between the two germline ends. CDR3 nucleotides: TGCGCCAGCAGCCAAGATCAGGAGGTTTCAGTCACTATTTACTTC. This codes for CASSQDQEVSVTIYF.

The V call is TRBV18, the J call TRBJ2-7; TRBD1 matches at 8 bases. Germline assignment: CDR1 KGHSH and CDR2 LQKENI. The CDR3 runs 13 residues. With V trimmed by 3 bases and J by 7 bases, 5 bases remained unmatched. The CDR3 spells CASSPRGLGEQYF. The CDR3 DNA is TGTGCCAGCTCACCCAGGGGGCTGGGGGAGCAGTACTTC. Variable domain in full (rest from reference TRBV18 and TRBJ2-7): NAGVMQNPRHLVRRRGQEARLRCSPMKGHSHVYWYRQLPEEGLKFMVYLQKENIIDESGMPKERFSAEFPKEGPSILRIQQVVRGDSAAYFCASSPRGLGEQYFGPGTRLTVT.

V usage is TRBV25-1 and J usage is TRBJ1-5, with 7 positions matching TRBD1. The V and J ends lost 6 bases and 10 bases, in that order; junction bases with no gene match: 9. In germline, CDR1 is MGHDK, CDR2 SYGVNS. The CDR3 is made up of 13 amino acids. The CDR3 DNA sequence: TGTGCCAGCAGCGATCGTAGACAGGGCCCCCAGCATTTT. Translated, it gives CASSDRRQGPQHF.

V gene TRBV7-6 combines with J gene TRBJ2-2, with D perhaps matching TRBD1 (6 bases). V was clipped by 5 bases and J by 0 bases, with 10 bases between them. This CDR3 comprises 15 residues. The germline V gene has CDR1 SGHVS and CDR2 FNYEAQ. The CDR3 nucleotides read TGTGCCAGCAGCCTCGGACAGTCGAACACCGGGGAGCTGTTTTTT. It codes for CASSLGQSNTGELFF.

The chain's CDR3 is CASSPLNYGYTF. CDR3 nucleotides: TGTGCCAGCAGCCCCCTTAACTATGGCTACACCTTC. This chain uses TRBV6-6 with TRBJ1-2; D gene uncertain. V shed 6 bases and J shed 1 base, with 6 bases lying between them. This CDR3 has 12 residues. CDR1 MNHNY and CDR2 SVGAGI come from the germline V gene (reference sequence).

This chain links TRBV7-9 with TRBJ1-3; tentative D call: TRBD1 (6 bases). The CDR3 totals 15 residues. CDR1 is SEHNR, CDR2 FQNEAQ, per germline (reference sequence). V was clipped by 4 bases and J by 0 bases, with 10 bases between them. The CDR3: CASSSGQSSGNTIYF. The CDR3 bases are TGTGCCAGCAGCTCTGGACAGTCCTCTGGAAACACCATATATTTT.

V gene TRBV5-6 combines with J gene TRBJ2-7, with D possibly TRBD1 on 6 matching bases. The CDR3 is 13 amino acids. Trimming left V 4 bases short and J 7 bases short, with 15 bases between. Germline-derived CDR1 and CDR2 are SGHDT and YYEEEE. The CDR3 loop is CASSQQGLGEQYF. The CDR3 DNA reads TGTGCCAGCAGCCAACAGGGCTTGGGGGAGCAGTACTTC. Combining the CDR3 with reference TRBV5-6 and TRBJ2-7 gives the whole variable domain DAGVTQSPTHLIKTRGQQVTLRCSPKSGHDTVSWYQQALGQGPQFIFQYYEEEERQRGNFPDRFSGHQFPNYSSELNVNALLLGDSALYLCASSQQGLGEQYFGPGTRLTVT.

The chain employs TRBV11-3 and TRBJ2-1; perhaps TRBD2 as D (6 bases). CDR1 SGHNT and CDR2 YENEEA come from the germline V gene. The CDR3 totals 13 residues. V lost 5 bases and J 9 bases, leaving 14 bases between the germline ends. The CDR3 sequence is CASSLAGLGEQFF. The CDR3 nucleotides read TGTGCCAGCAGCCTGGCGGGACTGGGTGAGCAGTTCTTC.

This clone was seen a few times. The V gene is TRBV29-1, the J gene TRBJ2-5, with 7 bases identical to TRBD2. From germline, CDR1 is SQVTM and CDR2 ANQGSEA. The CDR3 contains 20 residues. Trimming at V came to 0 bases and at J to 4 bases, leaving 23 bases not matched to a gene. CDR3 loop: CSVEDRAFLGGRGGRETQYF. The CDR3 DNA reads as TGCAGCGTTGAAGATCGAGCTTTTTTGGGCGGGAGAGGCGGGCGAGAGACCCAGTACTTC.

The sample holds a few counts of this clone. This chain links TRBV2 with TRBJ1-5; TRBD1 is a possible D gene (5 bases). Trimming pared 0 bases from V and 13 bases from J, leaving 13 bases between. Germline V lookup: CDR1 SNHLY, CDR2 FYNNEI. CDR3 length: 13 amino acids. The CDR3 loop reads CASSEALPTGQHF. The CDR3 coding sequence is TGTGCCAGCAGTGAAGCGCTTCCCACAGGACAGCATTTT.

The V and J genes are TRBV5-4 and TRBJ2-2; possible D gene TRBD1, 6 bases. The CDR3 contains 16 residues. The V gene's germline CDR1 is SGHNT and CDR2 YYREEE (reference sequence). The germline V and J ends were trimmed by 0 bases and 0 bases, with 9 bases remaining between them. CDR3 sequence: CASSLGGTTNTGELFF. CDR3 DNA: TGTGCCAGCAGCTTGGGAGGGACAACGAACACCGGGGAGCTGTTTTTT.

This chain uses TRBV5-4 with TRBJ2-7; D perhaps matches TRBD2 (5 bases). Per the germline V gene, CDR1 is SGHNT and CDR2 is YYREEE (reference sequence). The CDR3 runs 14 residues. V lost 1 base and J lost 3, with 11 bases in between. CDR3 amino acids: CASSLRGANYEQYF. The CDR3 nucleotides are TGTGCCAGCAGCTTGCGGGGAGCGAACTACGAGCAGTACTTC. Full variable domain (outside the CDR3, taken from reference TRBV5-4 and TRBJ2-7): ETGVTQSPTHLIKTRGQQVTLRCSSQSGHNTVSWYQQALGQGPQFIFQYYREEENGRGNFPPRFSGLQFPNYSSELNVNALELDDSALYLCASSLRGANYEQYFGPGTRLTVT.

The CDR3 DNA sequence: TGTGCCAGCAGTGGGGGAGGTAACTATGGCTACACCTTC. Its translation is CASSGGGNYGYTF. The chain combines TRBV2 with TRBJ1-2; D remains unclear. Germline V CDR1 and CDR2: SNHLY, FYNNEI. The CDR3 is made up of 13 amino acids. V gave up 4 bases and J gave up 1 base, with 7 bases separating them.

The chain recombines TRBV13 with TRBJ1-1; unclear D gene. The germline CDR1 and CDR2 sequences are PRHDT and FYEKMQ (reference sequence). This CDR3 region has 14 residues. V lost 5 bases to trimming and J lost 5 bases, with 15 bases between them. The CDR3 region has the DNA TGTGCCAGCAGCATCCGGGCCCCGGGGACTGAAGCTTTCTTT. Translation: CASSIRAPGTEAFF. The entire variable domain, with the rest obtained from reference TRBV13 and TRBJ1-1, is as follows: AAGVIQSPRHLIKEKRETATLKCYPIPRHDTVYWYQQGPGQDPQFLISFYEKMQSDKGSIPDRFSAQQFSDYHSELNMSSLELGDSALYFCASSIRAPGTEAFFGQGTRLTVV.

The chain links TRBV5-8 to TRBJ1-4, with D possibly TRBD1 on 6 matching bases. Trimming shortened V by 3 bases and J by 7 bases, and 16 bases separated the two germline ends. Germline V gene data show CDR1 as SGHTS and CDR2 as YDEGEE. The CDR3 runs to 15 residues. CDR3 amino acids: CASSWGTGFAEKLFF. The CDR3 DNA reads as TGTGCCAGCAGCTGGGGCACAGGGTTCGCTGAAAAACTGTTTTTT.

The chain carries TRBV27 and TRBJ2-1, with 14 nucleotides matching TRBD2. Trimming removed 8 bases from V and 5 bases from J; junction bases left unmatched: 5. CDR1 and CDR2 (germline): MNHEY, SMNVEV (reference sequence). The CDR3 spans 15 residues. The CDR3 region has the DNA TGTGCCAGCCGGACTAGCGGGGGGTTTCACAATGAGCAGTTCTTC. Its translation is CASRTSGGFHNEQFF.